This T cell receptor beta chain was profiled in a study of blood T cells in healthy people across ages. General study points: Unknown CMV status may confound age-related changes in expanded clones. Unsorted PBMCs blocked a conclusive comparison of naive and antigen-experienced cells. It was the long-lived donors that had more naive CD4+ cells and higher diversity than aged donors.

Healthy Caucasians from Russia aged about 6 to 90 served as donors. The CDR3 is made up of 16 amino acids. The germline V gene encodes CDR1 SGHDN and CDR2 FVKESK. As to this clonotype: As yet, its antigen is unknown.

Through a sample-barcoded 5' primer and a J-beta primer mix, a second PCR was run for about 6 to 11 cycles. MiXCR was run by TCRdb on the 5' RACE reads, yielding one entry per CDR3 protein. The sample yields more than 1,400,000 distinct CDR3 sequences, 42% seen once. This sequence originates from a woman aged 18-29 years in good health. The specimen sequenced was blood. The chain links TRBV14 to TRBJ2-1; 7 bases map to TRBD2. The assigned J gene may be wrong: the sequence end matches TRBJ2-7 better. CDR3 amino acids: CASSLRAGLTVPEQYF. CDR3 DNA sequence: TGTGCCAGCAGCCTAAGAGCGGGACTCACAGTACCTGAGCAGTACTTC.